The sequence of this T cell receptor beta chain was determined in a study of vaccination effects on CD4 cells after COVID-19. V lost 5 bases, J lost 0 bases, and 7 bases stayed unmatched. The CDR3 loop spans 17 amino acids. Germline values: CDR1 MNHEY, CDR2 SVGEGT. Study-level points and caveats: Vaccine- and infection-induced clones showed marked clonal contraction late following vaccination.

Of note for this clone: No antigen is known for it.

Between days 9 and 11 of culture, CD4+ T cells were separated out. The vaccine recipients had no prior SARS-CoV-2 infection, with negative nucleocapsid antibodies. Assay used: immunoSEQ multiplex PCR; TCRdb lists only in-frame clones, some missing. The sample shows around 70,000 clones, about 74% of them seen only once. The source was CD4+ T cells from PBMCs cultured without peptide, collected before COVID-19 vaccination. The chain couples TRBV6-2 or TRBV6-3 to TRBJ2-6; 7 bases line up with TRBD1. The sequence was obtained from a human donor who received a COVID-19 vaccine. The CDR3 DNA reads TGTGCCAGCAGTAAAGGGACAGCCTTCTCTGGGGCCAACGTCCTGACTTTC. Amino acid sequence: CASSKGTAFSGANVLTF.